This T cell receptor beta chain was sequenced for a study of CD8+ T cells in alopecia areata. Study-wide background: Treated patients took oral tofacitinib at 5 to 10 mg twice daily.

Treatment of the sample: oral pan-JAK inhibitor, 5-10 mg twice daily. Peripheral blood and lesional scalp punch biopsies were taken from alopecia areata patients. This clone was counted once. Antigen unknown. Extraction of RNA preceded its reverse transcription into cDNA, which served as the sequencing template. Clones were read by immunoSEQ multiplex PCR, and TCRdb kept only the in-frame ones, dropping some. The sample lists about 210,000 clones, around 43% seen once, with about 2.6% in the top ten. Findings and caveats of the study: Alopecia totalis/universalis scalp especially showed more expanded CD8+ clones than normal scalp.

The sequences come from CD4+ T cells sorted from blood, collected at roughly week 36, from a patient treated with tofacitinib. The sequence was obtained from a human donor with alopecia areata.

The CDR3 loop is CASSNARGALGRLETQYF. CDR3 DNA: TGTGCCAGCAGTAACGCCCGCGGGGCGTTGGGAAGGCTAGAGACCCAGTACTTC. J is TRBJ2-5 and V is TRBV28; possible D gene TRBD2, 6 bases. CDR1 is MDHEN, CDR2 SYDVKM, per germline. The V end lost 5 bases, the J end lost 4 bases, and 26 bases lay between the germline ends. This CDR3 contains 18 residues.